This paragraph covers one T cell receptor beta chain sequence. Its antigen is as yet unknown. This specimen comes from a study of T-cell memory formation after mild COVID-19. As for the study in general: The TCR clusters were mostly specific to one donor. Study-wide points: Balance between CD4 and CD8 was seen in clones contracting day 15 to 85, and a CD4+ lean was seen in later expanders.

The CDR3 runs to 16 residues. The germline gives CDR1 SGHTA, CDR2 FQGNSA. Trimming stripped 4 bases from V and 0 bases from J, with 13 bases between. Constant-segment primers served in 5'RACE that generated TCR alpha and TCR beta cDNA libraries bearing sample barcodes and UMIs. TCRdb called the 5' RACE reads again in MiXCR, with one record for every CDR3 protein. This table has some 68,000 distinct CDR3 sequences, 16% appearing once. The chain employs TRBV7-2 and TRBJ2-4; unclear D gene. Sequencing was performed on PBMCs or a T cell subset sorted from them (not recorded which). The TCR comes from an adult woman who had mild COVID-19 (a few samples of this study predate the infection). Cell type and time point are not known. For the CDR3, the DNA is TGTGCCAGCAGCTCACCCTTATATTCAGCCAAAAACATTCAGTACTTC. Its protein product is CASSSPLYSAKNIQYF.